This T cell receptor beta chain appears in the sequencing data of a study of blood T cell repertoires in COVID-19. For the study at large: Sources were T cells, B-cell-depleted T cells, or PBMCs; the material itself was cDNA or gDNA.

The authors' processing: Reference gene primers were amplified, and this amplification served to estimate nucleated cell counts. Assay: immunoSEQ multiplex PCR; the TCRdb copy retains only in-frame clones and omits some. V and J calls and clone size come straight from that table; D and trimming were deduced from the DNA. This sample has 250,000 to 350,000 clones, with about 89% found just once. The CDR3 length is 15 residues. The V gene's germline CDR1 is SGHKS and CDR2 YYEKEE (reference sequence). The V and J ends lost 4 bases and 3 bases, in that order; junction bases with no gene match: 7. Sequenced input: peripheral blood. This clonotype was sampled from a woman in her sixties with acute or convalescent COVID-19. The chain has TRBV5-5 and TRBJ2-7; 10 nucleotides align to TRBD2. Written as DNA, the CDR3 is TGTGCCAGCAGCCTAGATCTAGCGGGGGACTACGAGCAGTACTTC. It yields the protein CASSLDLAGDYEQYF.